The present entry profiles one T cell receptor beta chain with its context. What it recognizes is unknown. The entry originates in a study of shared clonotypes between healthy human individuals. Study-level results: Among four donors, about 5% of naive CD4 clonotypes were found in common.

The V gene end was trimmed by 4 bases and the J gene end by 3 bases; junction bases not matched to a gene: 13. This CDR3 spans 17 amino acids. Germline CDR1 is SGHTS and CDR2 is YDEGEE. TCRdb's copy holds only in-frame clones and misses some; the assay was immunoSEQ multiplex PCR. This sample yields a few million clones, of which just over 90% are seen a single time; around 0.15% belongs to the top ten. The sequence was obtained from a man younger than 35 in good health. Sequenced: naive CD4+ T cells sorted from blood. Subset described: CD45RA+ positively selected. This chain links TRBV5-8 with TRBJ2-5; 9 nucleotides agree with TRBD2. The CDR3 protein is CASSTRGGLAGKETQYF. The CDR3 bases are TGTGCCAGCAGCACCAGAGGGGGTCTAGCGGGGAAAGAGACCCAGTACTTC.